Presented here are 9 T cell receptor beta chains from one specimen sequenced in a study of T cells in Graves' hyperthyroidism and ophthalmopathy. Regions amplified from RNA transcripts were the TCR beta CDR3 regions. In the first-round RT-PCR of the TCR CDR3, the HTBI primer set was used. Using its own MiXCR run on the multiplex PCR reads, TCRdb lists one record per CDR3 protein. The table has some 490,000 distinct CDR3 sequences, less than 25% seen once. The specimen was blood. The receptors originated from a woman in her seventies with Graves' ophthalmopathy.

The chain has TRBV19 and TRBJ2-1; no clear D. Looked up from germline, CDR1 is LNHDA and CDR2 is SQIVND (reference sequence). The CDR3 has 15 residues. The V gene lost 8 bases and the J gene lost 4 bases, with 18 bases spanning the gap. The CDR3 coding sequence is TGTGCCAGTCTTCTCCGAGGATCCCCTTACAATGAGCAGTTCTTC. This encodes CASLLRGSPYNEQFF.

This clonotype has a handful of counts. The rearrangement joins TRBV9 to TRBJ2-7; TRBD1 agrees at 7 bases. V lost 4 bases to trimming and J lost 4 bases; unmatched junction nucleotides: 11. CDR1 and CDR2 (germline): SGDLS, YYNGEE. This CDR3 has 15 amino acids. The CDR3 DNA sequence: TGTGCCAGCAGCCCCACCCACAGGGGCACATACGAGCAGTACTTC. Translation: CASSPTHRGTYEQYF.

Ten or more counts support this clonotype. The chain couples TRBV7-9 to TRBJ2-7; D not resolved. The ends were cut back, 6 bases at V and 2 bases at J, with 8 bases in the middle. There are 12 residues in the CDR3. Germline assignment: CDR1 SEHNR and CDR2 FQNEAQ (reference sequence). CDR3: CASSDGAYEQYF. The CDR3 nucleotides read TGTGCCAGCAGTGACGGAGCCTACGAGCAGTACTTC.

This clonotype was counted many times. The rearrangement joins TRBV12-3 or TRBV12-4 to TRBJ2-5, with 7 positions matching TRBD1. This CDR3 comprises 17 residues. V lost 6 bases and J lost 3; bases outside the gene matches: 16. CDR3 in amino acids: CASSPLQEDRAKETQYF. In DNA form, the CDR3 reads TGTGCCAGCAGCCCACTCCAAGAAGACAGGGCCAAAGAGACCCAGTACTTC.

This clonotype appeared a few times. This chain uses TRBV7-9 with TRBJ2-1, with TRBD2 identical over 8 bases. Germline V CDR1 and CDR2: SEHNR, FQNEAQ (reference sequence). This CDR3 is 16 amino acids long. With V trimmed by 6 bases and J by 7 bases, 14 bases remained unmatched. As DNA, the CDR3 is TGTGCCAGCAGGGCCATCGGGGGGGCAGGGGCAAATGAGCAGTTCTTC. This gives the protein CASRAIGGAGANEQFF.

The rearrangement joins TRBV20-1 to TRBJ2-5, with TRBD1 identical over 7 bases. There are 15 residues in the CDR3. J was trimmed by 2 bases and V by 2 bases; bases with no gene match: 8. Germline CDR1 and CDR2: DFQATT and SNEGSKA (reference sequence). CDR3 region: CSARNRDRVQETQYF. In DNA form, the CDR3 reads TGCAGTGCTAGAAACCGGGACAGAGTTCAAGAGACCCAGTACTTC.

This clonotype has only a few counts. This rearrangement joins TRBV6-4 to TRBJ2-7; 10 nucleotides align to TRBD2. The CDR3 is 18 residues long. V dropped 2 bases and J dropped 3; count of bases not matched to a gene: 13. CDR1 is MRHNA, CDR2 SNTAGT, per germline. CDR3 in amino acids: CASSDNRSGRDSDYEQYF. The CDR3 bases are TGTGCCAGCAGTGACAATCGGAGCGGGAGGGATTCCGACTACGAGCAGTACTTC.

This clonotype has a handful of counts. The genes are TRBV10-3 and TRBJ2-3; no clear D gene. Trimming removed 0 bases from V and 3 bases from J, with 4 bases in between. Germline V gene lookup returns CDR1 ENHRY and CDR2 SYGVKD. The CDR3 has 13 residues. The CDR3 region has the DNA TGTGCCATCAGTGAGTCGGGGACAGATACGCAGTATTTT. Protein product: CAISESGTDTQYF.

This clonotype occurred many times. This chain joins TRBV3-1 and TRBJ1-2, with D unresolved. CDR1 LGHDT and CDR2 YNNKEL come from the germline V gene (reference sequence). The germline V and J ends were trimmed by 4 bases and 4 bases, with 16 bases remaining between them. The CDR3 covers 15 residues. CDR3 protein: CASSRSTTPVYGYTF. In nucleotides, the CDR3 is TGTGCCAGCAGCCGATCCACGACACCAGTCTATGGCTACACCTTC.